Described below is a single TCR beta chain sequence and its context. The data belong to a study of T cell clones after liver transplantation. About the research overall: Immunosuppression withdrawal was tried within 2 years after liver transplantation in this trial. Draws occurred before transplant, before withdrawal, and after complete or failed withdrawal. A pre-transplant mixed lymphocyte reaction with TCRbeta sequencing defined graft-donor-reactive clones followed in post-transplant blood. Until 12-24 months post-transplant, subjects got standard immunosuppression and no induction.

The germline V gene has CDR1 MNHEY and CDR2 SMNVEV (reference sequence). The CDR3 contains 11 residues. Trimming shortened V by 7 bases and J by 6 bases, and 7 bases separated the two germline ends. The table came from immunoSEQ multiplex PCR; TCRdb's copy has only in-frame clones and leaves some out. The repertoire holds 85,000 to 110,000 clones, with around 80% as singletons. Sequencing used CD4+ T cells from blood, obtained around 48 months after liver transplant. The V and J genes are TRBV27 and TRBJ2-1; D uncertain. The TCR comes from a human patient who received a liver transplant. Some T cells may be the graft donor's. CDR3 region: CASIWGNEQFF. CDR3 in DNA: TGTGCCAGCATATGGGGCAATGAGCAGTTCTTC.